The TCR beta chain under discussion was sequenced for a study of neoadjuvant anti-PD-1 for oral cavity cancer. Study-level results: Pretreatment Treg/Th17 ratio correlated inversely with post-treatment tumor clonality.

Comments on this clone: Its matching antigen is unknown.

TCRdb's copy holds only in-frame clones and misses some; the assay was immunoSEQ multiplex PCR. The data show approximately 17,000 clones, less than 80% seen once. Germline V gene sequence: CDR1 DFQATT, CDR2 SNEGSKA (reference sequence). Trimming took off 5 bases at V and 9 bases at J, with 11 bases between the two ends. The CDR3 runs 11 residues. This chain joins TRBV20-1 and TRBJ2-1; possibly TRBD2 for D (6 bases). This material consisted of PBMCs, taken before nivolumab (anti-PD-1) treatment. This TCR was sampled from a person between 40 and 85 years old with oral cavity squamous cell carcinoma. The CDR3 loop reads CSASFGGEQFF. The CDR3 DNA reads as TGCAGTGCTTCCTTCGGGGGTGAGCAGTTCTTC.